A few counts support the clone carrying this T cell receptor (beta chain). The antigen remains unidentified. This sample was taken from a study of T cell repertoires in cytomegalovirus infection. Study-wide context: In the study, CMV epitopes included recently identified HLA-C-restricted and well-studied HLA-B-restricted ones.

TCRdb re-derived calls from the reads in MiXCR, one entry per CDR3 protein. The data hold 700,000 to 900,000 distinct CDR3 sequences, with roughly 29% observed a single time. The study, taken as a whole, reports: Within the response measured ex vivo, HLA-C-restricted CMV-specific TCR beta clonotypes were dominant.

This sequence was found in a human donor in good health (CMV status not recorded). Some clones in this sample may be carry-over from other donors' samples. The sample consisted of cultured CD8+ T cells from PBMCs, taken from culture after CMV antigen stimulation.

In DNA form, the CDR3 reads TGTGCCAGCAGTTTATCAGGACATACCGGAGAAAAACTGTTTTTT. Its translation is CASSLSGHTGEKLFF. V usage is TRBV28 and J usage is TRBJ1-4; tentatively, D is TRBD1 (5 bases). The CDR3 totals 15 residues. Per the germline V gene, CDR1 is MDHEN and CDR2 is SYDVKM. V was cut by 1 base and J by 8 bases, with 14 bases left in between.